This T cell receptor beta chain was identified during a study of T cell responses to AZD1222 COVID-19 vaccine. V lost 8 bases and J 8 bases, leaving 15 bases between the germline ends. CDR1 is DFQATT, CDR2 SNEGSKA, per germline (reference sequence). This CDR3 region has 11 residues. The table came from immunoSEQ multiplex PCR; TCRdb's copy has only in-frame clones and leaves some out. The sample shows about 57,000 clones, 65% to 90% of them seen only once. The sequencing here drew on peripheral blood, taken on day 0 of AZD1222 vaccination. This clonotype originated in an adult in good health. This sequence joins TRBV20-1 and TRBJ1-2; no reliable D call. The chain's CDR3 is CSPSSEGGYTF. CDR3 DNA: TGCAGTCCCTCGTCAGAAGGCGGCTACACCTTC.